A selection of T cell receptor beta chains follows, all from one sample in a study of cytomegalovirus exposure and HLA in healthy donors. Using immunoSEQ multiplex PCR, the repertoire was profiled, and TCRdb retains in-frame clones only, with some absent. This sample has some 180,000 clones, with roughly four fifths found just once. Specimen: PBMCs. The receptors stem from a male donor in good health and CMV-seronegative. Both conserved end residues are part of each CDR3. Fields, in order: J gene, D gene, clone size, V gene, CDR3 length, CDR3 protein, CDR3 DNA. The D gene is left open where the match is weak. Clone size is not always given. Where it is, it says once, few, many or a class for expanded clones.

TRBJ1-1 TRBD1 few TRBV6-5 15 CASSFTGGVSSEAFF TGTGCCAGCAGTTTCACAGGGGGAGTTAGCTCTGAAGCTTTCTTT
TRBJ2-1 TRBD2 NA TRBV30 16 CAWSRYGLAKLNEQFF TGTGCCTGGAGCCGATACGGACTAGCGAAATTGAATGAGCAGTTCTTC
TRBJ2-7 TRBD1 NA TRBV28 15 CASILGGQGPYEQYF TGTGCCAGCATTCTAGGGGGACAGGGGCCCTACGAGCAGTACTTC
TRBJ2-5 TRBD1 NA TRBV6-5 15 CASRPGTGAGETQYF TGTGCCAGCAGACCCGGGACAGGGGCCGGGGAGACCCAGTACTTC
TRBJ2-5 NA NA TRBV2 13 CASKVAARRAQYF TGTGCCAGCAAAGTTGCTGCACGGAGGGCCCAGTACTTC
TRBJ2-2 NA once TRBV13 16 CASSLGREENTGELFF TGTGCCAGCAGCTTAGGGAGGGAGGAGAACACCGGGGAGCTGTTTTTT
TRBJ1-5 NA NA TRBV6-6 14 CASSYEGGNQPQHF TGTGCCAGCAGTTACGAGGGCGGTAATCAGCCCCAGCATTTT
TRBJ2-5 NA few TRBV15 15 CATSRAAGEWETQYF TGTGCCACCAGCAGAGCGGCAGGGGAATGGGAGACCCAGTACTTC
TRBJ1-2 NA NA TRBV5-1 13 CASSEFQDYGYTF TGCGCCAGCAGCGAGTTCCAGGACTATGGCTACACCTTC
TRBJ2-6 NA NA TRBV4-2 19 CASSQDYSAGGSGANVLTF TGTGCCAGCAGCCAAGATTATTCGGCAGGTGGCTCTGGGGCCAACGTCCTGACTTTC
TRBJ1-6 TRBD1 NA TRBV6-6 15 CASSFTGVNNSPLHF TGTGCCAGCAGTTTTACAGGGGTCAATAATTCACCCCTCCACTTT
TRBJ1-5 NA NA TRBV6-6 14 CASSDSYSNQPQHF TGTGCCAGCAGTGACAGCTATAGCAATCAGCCCCAGCATTTT
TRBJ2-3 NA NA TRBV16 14 CASSQSFRGDTQYF TGTGCCAGCAGCCAATCGTTCCGGGGAGATACGCAGTATTTT
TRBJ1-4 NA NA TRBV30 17 CAWRRRLGSGTYEKLFF TGTGCCTGGAGGAGGCGGTTGGGGAGCGGAACCTATGAAAAACTGTTTTTT
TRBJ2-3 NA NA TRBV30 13 CAWSVMASDTQYF TGTGCCTGGAGTGTCATGGCCTCGGATACGCAGTATTTT
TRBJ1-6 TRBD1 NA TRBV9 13 CASNGQANSPLHF TGTGCCAGCAATGGACAGGCGAATTCACCCCTCCACTTT
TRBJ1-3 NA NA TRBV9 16 CASSEKFGSDGNTIYF TGTGCCAGCAGCGAGAAGTTTGGCAGCGATGGAAACACCATATATTTT
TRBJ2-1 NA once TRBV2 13 CASTLGGPNEQFF TGTGCCAGCACCCTTGGAGGCCCGAATGAGCAGTTCTTC
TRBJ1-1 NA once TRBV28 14 CASSPPGGNTEAFF TGTGCCAGCAGTCCCCCCGGGGGGAACACTGAAGCTTTCTTT
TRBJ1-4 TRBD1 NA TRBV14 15 CASRETGGQDEKLFF TGTGCCAGCAGGGAGACAGGGGGCCAGGATGAAAAACTGTTTTTT
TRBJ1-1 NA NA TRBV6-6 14 CASSSPGESTEAFF TGTGCCAGCAGTTCCCCAGGGGAAAGCACTGAAGCTTTCTTT
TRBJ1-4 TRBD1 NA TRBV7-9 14 CASSLGQGLEKLFF TGTGCCAGCAGCTTAGGACAGGGTCTGGAAAAACTGTTTTTT
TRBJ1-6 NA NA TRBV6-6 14 CASSYKRADSPLHF TGTGCCAGCAGTTACAAGAGGGCTGATTCACCCCTCCACTTT
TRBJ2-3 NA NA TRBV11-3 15 CASSHPPGGTDTQYF TGTGCCAGCAGCCATCCCCCAGGGGGCACAGATACGCAGTATTTT
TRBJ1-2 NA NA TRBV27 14 CASSLSASNYGYTF TGTGCCAGCAGTTTATCCGCCAGTAACTATGGCTACACCTTC
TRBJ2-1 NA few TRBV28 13 CASSFDSDNEQFF TGTGCCAGCAGTTTTGACTCAGACAATGAGCAGTTCTTC
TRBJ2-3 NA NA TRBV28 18 CASSPDRRGATSTDTQYF TGTGCCAGCAGTCCCGACCGGAGGGGAGCCACTAGCACAGATACGCAGTATTTT
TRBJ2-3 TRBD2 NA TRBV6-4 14 CASSPAGATDTQYF TGTGCCAGCAGCCCCGCGGGAGCTACAGATACGCAGTATTTT
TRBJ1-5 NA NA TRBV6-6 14 CASSPTRSNQPQHF TGTGCCAGCAGCCCTACCAGGAGCAATCAGCCCCAGCATTTT
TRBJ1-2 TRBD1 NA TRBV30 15 CAWSLQGQGVSGYTF TGTGCCTGGAGTTTACAAGGACAGGGTGTTAGTGGCTACACCTTC
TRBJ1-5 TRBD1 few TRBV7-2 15 CASSLVWTGGQPQHF TGTGCCAGCAGCTTAGTGTGGACAGGTGGTCAGCCCCAGCATTTT
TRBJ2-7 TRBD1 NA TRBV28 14 CASSFQGQGYEQYF TGTGCCAGCAGTTTCCAAGGACAGGGCTACGAGCAGTACTTC
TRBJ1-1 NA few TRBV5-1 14 CASNPTDRNTEAFF TGCGCCAGCAACCCCACGGACAGAAACACTGAAGCTTTCTTT
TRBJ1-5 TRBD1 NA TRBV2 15 CASSERGPGGGPQHF TGTGCCAGCAGTGAGAGGGGGCCGGGAGGGGGGCCCCAGCATTTT
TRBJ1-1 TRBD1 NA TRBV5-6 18 CASRHTQGWRRTGTEAFF TGTGCCAGCAGGCATACACAGGGGTGGCGGCGGACGGGCACTGAAGCTTTCTTT
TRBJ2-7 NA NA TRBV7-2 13 CASSLGESYEQYF TGTGCCAGCAGCTTAGGCGAATCCTACGAGCAGTACTTC